These T cell receptor beta chains were read from a single sample in a study of Graves' ophthalmopathy and Graves' hyperthyroidism. TCRdb redid the calling of the multiplex PCR reads with MiXCR, one entry per CDR3 protein. The data show 660,000 or so distinct CDR3 sequences, about 40% seen once. Sequences were obtained from peripheral blood. The receptors originated from an adult man with Graves' ophthalmopathy. Each CDR3 is given with its conserved first and last residue. A D gene is named only where the DNA matches it firmly. Not every row has a clone size; where given, it reads once, few, many or a size class.

CDR3aa	CDR3nt	d_gene	v_gene	j_gene	abundance	len
CATSWGGGYEQYF	TGTGCCACCAGCTGGGGGGGGGGCTACGAGCAGTACTTC	TRBD2	TRBV15	TRBJ2-7	many	13
CASSPPPTESYGYTF	TGCGCCAGCAGCCCCCCCCCCACAGAATCCTATGGCTACACCTTC	.	TRBV5-1	TRBJ1-2	few	15
CSAGRGDEQYF	TGCAGTGCCGGGAGGGGGGACGAGCAGTACTTC	TRBD2	TRBV20-1	TRBJ2-7	few	11
CVSSSSTRNTEAFF	TGTGTCAGCAGTTCGTCCACGAGGAACACTGAAGCTTTCTTT	.	TRBV12-3/TRBV12-4	TRBJ1-1	.	14
CASSRTGGVEKLFF	TGTGCCAGCAGCCGGACAGGGGGCGTAGAAAAACTGTTTTTT	TRBD1	TRBV4-2	TRBJ1-4	few	14
CASSELGGSYSGANVLTF	TGTGCCAGCAGTGAATTGGGGGGCTCATACTCTGGGGCCAACGTCCTGACTTTC	.	TRBV25-1	TRBJ2-6	.	18
CASSEKGQGSNYGYTF	TGTGCCAGCAGCGAAAAAGGGCAGGGTTCTAACTATGGCTACACCTTC	.	TRBV13	TRBJ1-2	.	16
CASSHPSGRTYEQYF	TGTGCCAGCAGCCACCCCTCGGGCAGGACCTACGAGCAGTACTTC	.	TRBV7-9	TRBJ2-7	many	15
CASSPQGSGNQPQHF	TGTGCCAGTAGTCCACAGGGTAGTGGGAATCAGCCCCAGCATTTT	.	TRBV19	TRBJ1-5	many	15
CSVEDGGQAGDEQFF	TGCAGCGTTGAAGATGGGGGACAGGCGGGGGATGAGCAGTTCTTC	.	TRBV29-1	TRBJ2-1	.	15
CASSGTGGESAAEQYF	TGTGCCAGCAGCGGGACAGGGGGAGAATCAGCCGCCGAGCAGTACTTC	TRBD1	TRBV7-9	TRBJ2-7	.	16
CAIGRDRGHGYTF	TGTGCCATCGGCCGGGACAGGGGACATGGCTACACCTTC	TRBD1	TRBV10-3	TRBJ1-2	many	13
CATTGGIADTQYF	TGTGCCACCACCGGGGGGATCGCAGATACGCAGTATTTT	TRBD2	TRBV15	TRBJ2-3	few	13
CASSLLGGDGYTF	TGCGCCAGCAGCTTGCTGGGGGGCGATGGCTACACCTTC	.	TRBV5-1	TRBJ1-2	many	13
CASSLFGTGVYEQYF	TGTGCCAGCAGCTTGTTTGGGACAGGGGTCTACGAGCAGTACTTC	TRBD1	TRBV7-9	TRBJ2-7	.	15
CASSLGGVGELFF	TGTGCCAGCAGCTTAGGGGGAGTCGGGGAGCTGTTTTTT	.	TRBV7-6	TRBJ2-2	many	13
CSARPSSGEQYF	TGCAGTGCTAGACCGTCGTCCGGTGAGCAGTACTTC	.	TRBV20-1	TRBJ2-5	few	12
CASRDPVNSPLHF	TGTGCCAGCAGAGATCCAGTTAATTCACCCCTCCACTTT	.	TRBV6-5	TRBJ1-6	few	13
CASSRVSYEQYF	TGTGCCAGCAGCCGGGTGTCCTACGAGCAGTACTTC	.	TRBV12-3/TRBV12-4	TRBJ2-7	many	12
CASSVDSSPYEHYF	TGTGCCAGCAGCGTGGACTCCTCGCCCTACGAGCATTACTTC	.	TRBV5-6	TRBJ2-7	.	14
CASSSHLNTGELFF	TGTGCCAGCAGCTCGCACTTGAACACCGGGGAGCTGTTTTTT	.	TRBV9	TRBJ2-2	many	14
CASSLTPTTAEAFF	TGTGCCAGCAGCTTGACACCTACGACAGCTGAAGCTTTCTTT	.	TRBV7-8	TRBJ1-1	many	14
CSASSGGYQETQYF	TGCAGTGCTAGTTCGGGGGGGTACCAAGAGACCCAGTACTTC	TRBD2	TRBV20-1	TRBJ2-5	.	14
CSVEGPGSYEQYF	TGCAGCGTTGAAGGGCCAGGCAGCTACGAGCAGTACTTC	.	TRBV29-1	TRBJ2-7	many	13
CASSFGSGGEETQYF	TGTGCCAGCAGCTTTGGGTCCGGGGGGGAAGAGACCCAGTACTTC	TRBD2	TRBV7-2	TRBJ2-5	many	15
CAISESVGSGGTDTQYF	TGTGCCATCAGTGAGTCGGTCGGTAGCGGGGGCACAGATACGCAGTATTTT	TRBD2	TRBV10-3	TRBJ2-3	.	17
CASGQGAYTGELFF	TGTGCCAGTGGACAGGGGGCCTACACCGGGGAGCTGTTTTTT	TRBD1	TRBV19	TRBJ2-2	many	14
CASSRRRQGDQPQHF	TGTGCCAGCAGCCGACGGAGACAGGGCGATCAGCCCCAGCATTTT	TRBD1	TRBV5-5	TRBJ1-5	many	15
CASSPWGGIGTEAFF	TGTGCCAGCAGCCCCTGGGGGGGGATTGGAACTGAAGCTTTCTTT	.	TRBV11-3	TRBJ1-1	.	15
CSAHDEVF	TGCAGTGCCCACGACGAGGTTTTT	.	TRBV20-1	TRBJ1-1	.	8
CSVAEGGREKLFF	TGCAGCGTAGCGGAAGGGGGCAGGGAAAAACTGTTTTTT	TRBD1	TRBV29-1	TRBJ1-4	many	13
CASSLGASSGNTIYF	TGTGCCAGCAGCTTAGGCGCGAGCTCTGGAAACACCATATATTTT	.	TRBV7-2	TRBJ1-3	many	15
CSARSTPGENSPLHF	TGCAGTGCTAGATCAACCCCCGGGGAGAATTCACCCCTCCACTTT	.	TRBV20-1	TRBJ1-6	many	15
CASSQEQGAYSPLHF	TGTGCCAGCAGCCAAGAACAGGGAGCGTATTCACCCCTCCACTTT	.	TRBV11-2	TRBJ1-6	.	15
CASSPAWTPTNYGYTF	TGTGCCAGCAGCCCCGCCTGGACCCCTACTAACTATGGCTACACCTTC	.	TRBV7-2	TRBJ1-2	.	16
CASSDSGRSSYEQYF	TGTGCCAGCAGTGACTCGGGGAGGAGCTCCTACGAGCAGTACTTC	.	TRBV10-3	TRBJ2-7	.	15
CASSPSGLSLYEQYF	TGTGCCAGCAGCCCTTCGGGACTATCTCTCTACGAGCAGTACTTC	TRBD2	TRBV7-9	TRBJ2-7	many	15
CSARTTGVKETQYF	TGCAGTGCTAGGACGACAGGGGTAAAAGAGACCCAGTACTTC	TRBD1	TRBV20-1	TRBJ2-5	many	14
CATSGLAGGTYEQYF	TGTGCCACCAGCGGCTTGGCAGGGGGGACCTACGAGCAGTACTTC	.	TRBV15	TRBJ2-7	.	15
CASSTWESYGYTF	TGTGCCAGCAGTACGTGGGAGTCCTATGGCTACACCTTC	.	TRBV6-5	TRBJ1-2	many	13
CASSEVREQYF	TGTGCCAGCAGTGAAGTTAGGGAGCAGTACTTC	.	TRBV2	TRBJ2-7	many	11
CASSTRDRSPGELFF	TGTGCCAGCAGTACCCGGGACAGGAGCCCCGGGGAGCTGTTTTTT	TRBD1	TRBV10-3	TRBJ2-2	.	15
CASSYFLTTGELFF	TGTGCCAGCAGTTATTTCTTAACCACCGGGGAGCTGTTTTTT	.	TRBV2	TRBJ2-2	.	14